This T cell receptor (beta chain) was identified in a study of blood T cell repertoires in COVID-19. Germline V gene sequence: CDR1 SGHVS, CDR2 FNYEAQ. V trimming: 1 base; J trimming: 0 bases; junction bases outside the gene matches: 6. The CDR3 is 17 amino acids. Per the original data handling: Amplification of reference gene primers provided the estimated nucleated cell counts. Using immunoSEQ multiplex PCR, the repertoire was profiled, and TCRdb retains in-frame clones only, with some absent. That table supplies the V and J calls and clone size; D and trimming were determined from the DNA. The sample records 150,000 or so clones, approximately 86% being singletons.

The rearrangement uses TRBV7-6 and TRBJ1-3, with 7 nucleotides matching TRBD1. Input material: peripheral blood. The source is a man between 18 and 29 years old with acute or convalescent COVID-19. CDR3 residues: CASSLGRQGTSGNTIYF. CDR3 bases: TGTGCCAGCAGCTTAGGGAGACAGGGAACCTCTGGAAACACCATATATTTT.